This is a list of T cell receptor beta chains from one sample in a study of blood T cell repertoires in COVID-19. Assay used: immunoSEQ multiplex PCR; TCRdb lists only in-frame clones, some missing. The sample yields a few hundred thousand clones, roughly 87% seen once. Specimen: PBMCs or T cells enriched from blood (not recorded which). The receptors here all came from a woman aged 25 to 39 who had recovered from COVID-19. CDR3s include the opening cysteine and the closing phenylalanine or tryptophan. The order of the fields is clone size, J gene, D gene, V gene, CDR3 DNA, CDR3 protein. A D gene is named only where the DNA matches it firmly. The size entry is marked missing in some rows and otherwise reads once, few, many or a size class.

. | TRBJ2-5 | TRBD2 | TRBV9 | TGTGCCAGCAGCGTATCGGCGGGGGGAGAGACCCAGTACTTC | CASSVSAGGETQYF
. | TRBJ1-3 | . | TRBV5-1 | TGCGCCAGCAGCTTGAAGGGCAGGGCCCTCGGAAACACCATATATTTT | CASSLKGRALGNTIYF
. | TRBJ2-1 | TRBD2 | TRBV7-7 | TGTGCCAGCAGCCTCAGACCCTTACTAGCGGGGTATCAGGTTGGGGACAATGAGCAGTTCTTC | CASSLRPLLAGYQVGDNEQFF
. | TRBJ1-5 | . | TRBV2 | TGTGCCAGCGGCCGTAGGAGCCGGGGGGATCAGCCCCAGCATTTT | CASGRRSRGDQPQHF
. | TRBJ2-7 | . | TRBV11-2 | TGTGCCAGCAGCTTAGCCCCTGGCCGGGTCTCCTACGAGCAGTACTTC | CASSLAPGRVSYEQYF
few | TRBJ2-1 | . | TRBV24-1 | TGTGCCACCAGTGACCCCGGGACTTCAATATACAATGAGCAGTTCTTC | CATSDPGTSIYNEQFF
. | TRBJ2-5 | TRBD2 | TRBV28 | TGTGCCAGCAGTTCCGGGGGGGCCGGAGAGACCCAGTACTTC | CASSSGGAGETQYF
. | TRBJ2-3 | TRBD2 | TRBV30 | TGTGCCTGGAGCGGGGGGGGAGATACGCAGTATTTT | CAWSGGGDTQYF
. | TRBJ1-2 | TRBD1 | TRBV6-1 | TGTGCCAGCAGTGAACAGGGGGCACGTGGCTACACCTTC | CASSEQGARGYTF
. | TRBJ2-2 | TRBD1 | TRBV5-1 | TGCGCCAGCAGCTCCGGACAGGGGGGAATCGGGGAGCTGTTTTTT | CASSSGQGGIGELFF
. | TRBJ2-7 | . | TRBV6-2/TRBV6-3 | TGTGCCAGCAGTTCCCCCCTCTTGGACAGATCCTACGAGCAGTACTTC | CASSSPLLDRSYEQYF
once | TRBJ2-3 | TRBD2 | TRBV18 | TGTGCCAGCTCACCCCTAGCGGGGGGGCAGGGAGATACGCAGTATTTT | CASSPLAGGQGDTQYF
. | TRBJ2-5 | . | TRBV18 | TGTGCCAGCTCACCTAGTCAGGGCGAGCAAGAGACCCAGTACTTC | CASSPSQGEQETQYF
. | TRBJ1-4 | TRBD1 | TRBV5-1 | TGCGCCAGCAGCTGGGGACAGGGAGGAGAAAAACTGTTTTTT | CASSWGQGGEKLFF
. | TRBJ1-1 | . | TRBV5-1 | TGCGCCAGCAGCTACGGCGGGGGGAACACTGAAGCTTTCTTT | CASSYGGGNTEAFF
. | TRBJ2-7 | TRBD2 | TRBV5-4 | TGTGCCAGCAGCTTGGACAGCGGGGCCTACGAGCAGTACTTC | CASSLDSGAYEQYF
. | TRBJ1-1 | . | TRBV2 | TGTGCCAGCAGACAGGTTATGAACACTGAAGCTTTCTTT | CASRQVMNTEAFF
. | TRBJ2-3 | TRBD1 | TRBV4-1 | TGCGCCAGCAGCCAAGTCCTCGTGACAGGGGCAGATACGCAGTATTTT | CASSQVLVTGADTQYF
once | TRBJ2-3 | TRBD2 | TRBV29-1 | TGCAGCGTTCAAACTCTCACCGGGACTAGCGGGCGAGGGGAGTATTTT | CSVQTLTGTSGRGEYF
. | TRBJ1-5 | TRBD1 | TRBV28 | TGTGCCAGCAGTACCCCGACAGGGGGCGCTTCGGATCAGCCCCAGCATTTT | CASSTPTGGASDQPQHF
. | TRBJ1-2 | TRBD1 | TRBV3-1/TRBV3-2 | TGTGCCAGCAGCCAAGACAGGGGGTTTGGCTACACCTTC | CASSQDRGFGYTF
. | TRBJ2-6 | . | TRBV6-5 | TGTGCCAGCACCCAGTCCTCTGGGGCCAACGTCCTGACTTTC | CASTQSSGANVLTF
. | TRBJ1-1 | TRBD1 | TRBV5-1 | TGCGCCAGCACCCCCGGGACAGAGAACACTGAAGCTTTCTTT | CASTPGTENTEAFF
. | TRBJ2-3 | TRBD2 | TRBV19 | TGTGCCAGTATAGGCGGGGGAGGTAGAAATACGCAGTATTTT | CASIGGGGRNTQYF
. | TRBJ2-3 | TRBD2 | TRBV11-3 | TGTGCCAGCAGCAAAGCTAGCGGGGGGGTTCAGGCAGATACGCAGTATTTT | CASSKASGGVQADTQYF
once | TRBJ1-5 | . | TRBV6-1 | TGTGCCAGCAGTGGGTGGACAGCCCTCAATCAGCCCCAGCATTTT | CASSGWTALNQPQHF
. | TRBJ1-5 | TRBD1 | TRBV18 | TGTGCCAGCTCACCACGGACAGGGGATGGCAATCAGCCCCAGCATTTT | CASSPRTGDGNQPQHF
. | TRBJ2-2 | . | TRBV5-1 | TGCGCCAGCAGCCCGACAGACTTCACGAACACCGGGGAGCTGTTTTTT | CASSPTDFTNTGELFF
. | TRBJ2-1 | TRBD1 | TRBV24-1 | TGTGCCACCAGTGACCCGGGACAGGGGGCCAATGAGCAGTTCTTC | CATSDPGQGANEQFF
. | TRBJ1-4 | . | TRBV11-2 | TGTGCCAGCAGCTTAGGGGGCAGCGATGAAAAACTGTTTTTT | CASSLGGSDEKLFF
. | TRBJ1-3 | . | TRBV3-1/TRBV3-2 | TGTGCCAGCAGCCCCGAGGTGACGGGAAACACCATATATTTT | CASSPEVTGNTIYF
. | TRBJ2-2 | TRBD1 | TRBV6-5 | TGTGCCAGCAGGGGTGACAGGGGGTCGTCCGGGGAGCTGTTTTTT | CASRGDRGSSGELFF
. | TRBJ2-1 | TRBD2 | TRBV4-1 | TGCGCCAGCAGCCCCCTAGGGGTTCTAGCGGGGGGCTCCTACAATGAGCAGTTCTTC | CASSPLGVLAGGSYNEQFF
. | TRBJ1-3 | . | TRBV28 | TGTGCCAGCAGTCCACGAGGGAGGATGTGGTCCAACACCATATATTTT | CASSPRGRMWSNTIYF
. | TRBJ1-6 | TRBD1 | TRBV7-9 | TGTGCCAGCAGCATCCCCGGGACAGATCCCTCACCCCTCCACTTT | CASSIPGTDPSPLHF
. | TRBJ1-3 | TRBD1 | TRBV5-1 | TGCGCCAGCAGCTCCGGGACAGAAATCTCTGGAAACACCATATATTTT | CASSSGTEISGNTIYF
. | TRBJ1-1 | TRBD1 | TRBV15 | TGTGCCACCAGCAGAGATGGACAGGAAGGGGGGAACACTGAAGCTTTCTTT | CATSRDGQEGGNTEAFF
. | TRBJ2-1 | . | TRBV5-1 | TGCGCCAGCAGCTTTCGACAGAGCTCCTACAATGAGCAGTTCTTC | CASSFRQSSYNEQFF
. | TRBJ1-6 | TRBD1 | TRBV7-9 | TGTGCCAGCAGGGGACAGGGACTCGATAATTCACCCCTCCACTTT | CASRGQGLDNSPLHF
. | TRBJ1-5 | . | TRBV9 | TGTGCCAGCAGCCCCGGAGGGCAGACTTATCAGCCCCAGCATTTT | CASSPGGQTYQPQHF
. | TRBJ2-2 | . | TRBV15 | TGTGCCACCAGCAGAGATTACGGACAAAACACCGGGGAGCTGTTTTTT | CATSRDYGQNTGELFF
. | TRBJ1-4 | . | TRBV20-1 | TGCAGTGCCACTCTCGAGGAAAAACTGTTTTTT | CSATLEEKLFF
. | TRBJ1-2 | . | TRBV10-2 | TGCGCCAGCAGTCAGGGGCTTGGCTACACCTTC | CASSQGLGYTF
. | TRBJ1-5 | . | TRBV28 | TGTGCCAGCAGTTTAGACCGGGGCAATCAGCCCCAGCATTTT | CASSLDRGNQPQHF
. | TRBJ2-3 | TRBD2 | TRBV7-9 | TGTGCCAGCAGCTTATTTGTAGCGGGGGGAACCACAGATACGCAGTATTTT | CASSLFVAGGTTDTQYF
. | TRBJ1-1 | . | TRBV5-1 | TGCGCCAGCAGCTCCGTTCGGGGATCTGAAGCTTTCTTT | CASSSVRGSEAFF
few | TRBJ2-7 | TRBD2 | TRBV18 | TGTGCCAGCTCGGTGGGACTATCTACCTACGAGCAGTACTTC | CASSVGLSTYEQYF
. | TRBJ2-5 | . | TRBV5-1 | TGCGCCAGCAGTGCAGGGGAAGAGACCCAGTACTTC | CASSAGEETQYF
. | TRBJ1-4 | TRBD1 | TRBV3-1/TRBV3-2 | TGTGCCAGCAGCCAGTCCTCCGACAGGGGTTTAGAAAAACTGTTTTTT | CASSQSSDRGLEKLFF
. | TRBJ2-7 | TRBD1 | TRBV5-1 | TGCGCCAGCAGCCCGGGACAGGATTTGCCCTACGAGCAGTACTTC | CASSPGQDLPYEQYF
. | TRBJ1-3 | TRBD1 | TRBV29-1 | TGCAGCGTTGAGGAGGGACAGGGGGTATCTGGAAACACCATATATTTT | CSVEEGQGVSGNTIYF
. | TRBJ1-2 | TRBD1 | TRBV6-6 | TGTGCCAGCAGTTACCCACAGGGGTCTGGCTACACCTTC | CASSYPQGSGYTF
. | TRBJ1-2 | TRBD1 | TRBV19 | TGTGCCAGTAGCCCAGGACAGGGAAACTATGGCTACACCTTC | CASSPGQGNYGYTF
. | TRBJ1-5 | . | TRBV28 | TGTGCCAGCAGAGATACAGGATATAGCAATCAGCCCCAGCATTTT | CASRDTGYSNQPQHF
. | TRBJ1-2 | . | TRBV20-1 | TGCAGTGCTGGGGGGACTTCCTCGGTCACCTTC | CSAGGTSSVTF
. | TRBJ2-3 | TRBD2 | TRBV7-8 | TGTGCCAGCAGCCTAGGGATCGGGACTAGCGGACTCGACACAGATACGCAGTATTTT | CASSLGIGTSGLDTDTQYF
once | TRBJ1-2 | . | TRBV30 | TGTGCCAGAAAGGAGGGGCCAGATGGCTACACCTTC | CARKEGPDGYTF
. | TRBJ1-1 | . | TRBV14 | TGTGCCAGCAGCCAAGTCACAGGCTATGAAGCTTTCTTT | CASSQVTGYEAFF
. | TRBJ2-1 | . | TRBV4-1 | TGCGCCAGCAGCCAAGTATCCCATACTACTGAGCAGTTCTTC | CASSQVSHTTEQFF